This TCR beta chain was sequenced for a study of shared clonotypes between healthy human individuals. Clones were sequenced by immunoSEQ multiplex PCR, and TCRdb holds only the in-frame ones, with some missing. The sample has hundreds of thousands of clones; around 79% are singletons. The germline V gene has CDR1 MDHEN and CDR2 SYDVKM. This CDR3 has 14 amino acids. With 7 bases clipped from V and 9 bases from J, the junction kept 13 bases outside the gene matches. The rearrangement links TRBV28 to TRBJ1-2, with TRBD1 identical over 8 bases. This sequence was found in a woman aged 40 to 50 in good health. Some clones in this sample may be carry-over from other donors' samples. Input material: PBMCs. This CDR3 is CASNGGQGAVRYTF. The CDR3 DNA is TGTGCCAGCAACGGGGGGCAGGGGGCCGTCCGCTACACCTTC.